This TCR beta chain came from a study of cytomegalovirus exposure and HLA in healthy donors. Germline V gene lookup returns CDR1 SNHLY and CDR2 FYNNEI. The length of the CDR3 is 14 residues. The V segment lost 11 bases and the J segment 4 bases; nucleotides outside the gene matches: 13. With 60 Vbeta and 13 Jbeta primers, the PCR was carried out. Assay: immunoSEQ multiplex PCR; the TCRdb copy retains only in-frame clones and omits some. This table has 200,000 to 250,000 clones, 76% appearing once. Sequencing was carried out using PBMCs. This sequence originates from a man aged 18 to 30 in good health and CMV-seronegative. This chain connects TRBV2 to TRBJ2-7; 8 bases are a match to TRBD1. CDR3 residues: CAAYTLQGAYEQYF. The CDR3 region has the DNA TGTGCCGCTTACACACTGCAGGGGGCGTACGAGCAGTACTTC.